This T cell receptor (beta chain) was sequenced in a study of blood T cell repertoires in COVID-19. Losses at the gene ends were 5 bases for V and 0 bases for J; bases not matched to a gene: 13. The germline V gene encodes CDR1 MNHNY and CDR2 SVGAGI (reference sequence). This CDR3 has 18 residues. Some clones are missing from TCRdb's copy, which holds only in-frame ones; the method was immunoSEQ multiplex PCR. This table holds some 25,000 clones, 82% found once. This clonotype originated in a human donor in a cohort sampled during active COVID-19. The sequenced sample was peripheral blood. J is TRBJ1-3 and V is TRBV6-6; the match to TRBD1 covers 7 bases. CDR3 nucleotide sequence: TGTGCCAGCAGTCCAAGCCCAGGGGGTTTACCCTCTGGAAACACCATATATTTT. This sequence encodes CASSPSPGGLPSGNTIYF.